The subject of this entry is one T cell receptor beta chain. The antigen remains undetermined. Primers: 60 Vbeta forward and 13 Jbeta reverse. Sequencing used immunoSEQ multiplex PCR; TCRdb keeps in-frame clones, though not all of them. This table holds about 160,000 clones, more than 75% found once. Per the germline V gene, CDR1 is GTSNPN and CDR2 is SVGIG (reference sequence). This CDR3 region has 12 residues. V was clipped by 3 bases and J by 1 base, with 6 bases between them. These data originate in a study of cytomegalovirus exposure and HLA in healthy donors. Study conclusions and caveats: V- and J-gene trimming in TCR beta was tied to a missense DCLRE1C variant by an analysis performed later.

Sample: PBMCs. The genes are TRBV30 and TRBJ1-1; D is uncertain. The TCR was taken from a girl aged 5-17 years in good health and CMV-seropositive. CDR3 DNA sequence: TGTGCCTGGAGGAGGTGGAACACTGAAGCTTTCTTT. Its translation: CAWRRWNTEAFF.